Listed below are T cell receptor beta chains from one sample, sequenced in a study of cytomegalovirus exposure and HLA in healthy donors. Sequencing was performed with immunoSEQ multiplex PCR; in TCRdb, only in-frame clones are kept and a portion is missing. The table has some 120,000 clones, less than 80% seen once. Sample: PBMCs. These receptors were collected from a woman aged 40 to 49 in good health and CMV-seropositive. CDR3s include the opening cysteine and the closing phenylalanine or tryptophan. Each record gives: clone size, V gene, J gene, D gene, CDR3 protein, CDR3 DNA. A D gene is named only where the DNA matches it firmly. Clone size is stated in some rows and not others, as once, few, many or a class when expanded.

.	TRBV9	TRBJ1-1	TRBD1	CASSPDRGTEAFF	TGTGCCAGCAGCCCCGACAGGGGAACTGAAGCTTTCTTT
once	TRBV6-6	TRBJ2-2	TRBD1	CASSKGARGTGELFF	TGTGCCAGCAGTAAGGGGGCGCGAGGGACCGGGGAGCTGTTTTTT
.	TRBV6-5	TRBJ1-1	TRBD1	CASSNDRAGEAFF	TGTGCCAGCAGCAACGACAGGGCGGGTGAAGCTTTCTTT
.	TRBV9	TRBJ1-1	TRBD1	CASSASGTGGFYTEAFF	TGTGCCAGCAGCGCATCCGGGACAGGGGGCTTTTACACTGAAGCTTTCTTT
.	TRBV5-1	TRBJ2-3	.	CASSLGGGMGTDTQYF	TGCGCCAGCAGCTTGGGTGGCGGGATGGGAACAGATACGCAGTATTTT
.	TRBV6-5	TRBJ2-7	.	CASRTASGGMYEQYF	TGTGCCAGCAGGACCGCTTCGGGGGGCATGTACGAGCAGTACTTC
.	TRBV9	TRBJ1-4	TRBD1	CASSVEGTGNEKLFF	TGTGCCAGCAGCGTAGAAGGGACAGGCAATGAAAAACTGTTTTTT
.	TRBV4-2	TRBJ2-2	TRBD1	CASSQDRWTGGTGELFF	TGTGCCAGCAGCCAAGATCGTTGGACAGGGGGCACCGGGGAGCTGTTTTTT
few	TRBV5-1	TRBJ2-1	TRBD2	CASSLELYSAGVYNEQFF	TGCGCCAGCAGCTTAGAATTGTATTCAGCGGGGGTCTACAATGAGCAGTTCTTC
few	TRBV9	TRBJ1-3	.	CASSVMASGNTIYF	TGTGCCAGCAGCGTAATGGCTTCTGGAAACACCATATATTTT
.	TRBV19	TRBJ2-7	.	CASSMSGTGPGEQYF	TGTGCCAGTAGTATGTCTGGTACAGGGCCGGGGGAGCAGTACTTC
.	TRBV11-2	TRBJ2-2	TRBD2	CASSRPFKLAKFTGELFF	TGTGCCAGCAGCCGCCCGTTCAAACTAGCGAAGTTCACCGGGGAGCTGTTTTTT
.	TRBV4-2	TRBJ2-1	.	CASSQAGDEQFF	TGTGCCAGCAGCCAAGCCGGGGATGAGCAGTTCTTC
few	TRBV9	TRBJ2-7	TRBD2	CASSVGTSFYEQYF	TGTGCCAGCAGCGTTGGGACTAGTTTCTACGAGCAGTACTTC
.	TRBV7-9	TRBJ1-1	TRBD1	CAGADRGMNTEAFF	TGTGCGGGGGCGGACAGGGGAATGAACACTGAAGCTTTCTTT
.	TRBV4-1	TRBJ2-7	TRBD1	CASSPGDRGYEQYF	TGCGCCAGCAGCCCCGGGGACAGGGGTTACGAGCAGTACTTC
.	TRBV2	TRBJ2-5	TRBD2	CASRMGLAVQETQYF	TGTGCCAGCAGGATGGGACTAGCGGTCCAAGAGACCCAGTACTTC
.	TRBV11-1	TRBJ2-1	TRBD2	CASSLGGLAGGEQFF	TGTGCCAGCAGCTTAGGGGGACTAGCGGGAGGAGAGCAGTTCTTC
.	TRBV4-1	TRBJ1-1	.	CASSGRTMNTEAFF	TGCGCCAGCAGCGGACGGACTATGAACACTGAAGCTTTCTTT